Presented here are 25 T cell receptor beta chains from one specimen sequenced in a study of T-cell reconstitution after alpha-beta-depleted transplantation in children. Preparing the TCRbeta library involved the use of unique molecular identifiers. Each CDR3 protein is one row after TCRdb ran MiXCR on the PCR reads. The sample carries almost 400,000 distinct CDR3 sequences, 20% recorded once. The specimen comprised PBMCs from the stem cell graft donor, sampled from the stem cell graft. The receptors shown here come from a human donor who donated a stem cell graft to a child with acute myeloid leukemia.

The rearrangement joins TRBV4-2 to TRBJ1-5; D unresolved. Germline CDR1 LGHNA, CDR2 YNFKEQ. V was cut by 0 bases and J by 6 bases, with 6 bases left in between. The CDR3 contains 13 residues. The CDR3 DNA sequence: TGTGCCAGCAGCCAAGATATCGGTCAGCCCCAGCATTTT. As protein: CASSQDIGQPQHF.

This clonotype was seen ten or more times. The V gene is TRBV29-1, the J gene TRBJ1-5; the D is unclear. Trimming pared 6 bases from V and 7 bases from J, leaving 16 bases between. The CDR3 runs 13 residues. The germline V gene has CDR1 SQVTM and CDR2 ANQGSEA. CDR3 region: CSVVYSDGQPQHF. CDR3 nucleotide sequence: TGCAGCGTGGTGTACTCAGATGGGCAGCCCCAGCATTTT.

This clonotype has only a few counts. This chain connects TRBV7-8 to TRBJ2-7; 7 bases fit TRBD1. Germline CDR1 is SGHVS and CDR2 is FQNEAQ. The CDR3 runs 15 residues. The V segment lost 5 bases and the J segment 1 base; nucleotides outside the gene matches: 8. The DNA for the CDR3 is TGTGCCAGCAGCCCACCCGGACAGGTTTCCTACGAGCAGTACTTC. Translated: CASSPPGQVSYEQYF.

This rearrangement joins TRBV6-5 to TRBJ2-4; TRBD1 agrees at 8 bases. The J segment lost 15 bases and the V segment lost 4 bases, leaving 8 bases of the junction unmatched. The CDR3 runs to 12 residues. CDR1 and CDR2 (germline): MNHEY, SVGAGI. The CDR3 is CASSSRQGKRYF. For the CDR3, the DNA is TGTGCCAGCAGTTCCAGACAGGGGAAACGGTACTTC.

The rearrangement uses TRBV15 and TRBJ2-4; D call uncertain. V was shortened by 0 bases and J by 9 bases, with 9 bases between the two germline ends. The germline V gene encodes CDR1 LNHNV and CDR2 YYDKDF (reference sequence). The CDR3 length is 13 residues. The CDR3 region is CATSRELSGIQYF. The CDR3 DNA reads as TGTGCCACCAGCAGAGAACTCTCGGGCATTCAGTACTTC.

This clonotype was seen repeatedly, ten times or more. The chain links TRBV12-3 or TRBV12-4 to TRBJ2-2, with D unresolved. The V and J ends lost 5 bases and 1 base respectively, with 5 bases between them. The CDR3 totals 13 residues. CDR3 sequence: CASSAGNTGELFF. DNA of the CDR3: TGTGCCAGCAGTGCAGGGAACACCGGGGAGCTGTTTTTT.

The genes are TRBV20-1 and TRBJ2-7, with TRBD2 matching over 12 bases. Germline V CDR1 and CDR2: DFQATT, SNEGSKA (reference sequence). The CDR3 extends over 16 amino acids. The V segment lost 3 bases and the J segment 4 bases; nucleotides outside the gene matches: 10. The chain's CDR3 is CSARDTLAGGAYEQYF. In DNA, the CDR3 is TGCAGTGCTAGGGATACCCTAGCGGGAGGGGCGTACGAGCAGTACTTC.

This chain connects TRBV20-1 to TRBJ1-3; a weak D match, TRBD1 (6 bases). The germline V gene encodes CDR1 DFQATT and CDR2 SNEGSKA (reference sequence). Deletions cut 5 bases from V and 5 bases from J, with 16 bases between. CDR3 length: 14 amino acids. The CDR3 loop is CSAFRTDVRNTIYF. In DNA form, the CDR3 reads TGCAGTGCTTTTCGGACAGACGTTAGAAACACCATATATTTT.

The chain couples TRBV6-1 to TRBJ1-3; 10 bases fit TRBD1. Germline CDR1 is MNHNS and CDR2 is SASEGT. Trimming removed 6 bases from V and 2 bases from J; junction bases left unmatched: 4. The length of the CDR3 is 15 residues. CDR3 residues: CASSPDRGAGNTIYF. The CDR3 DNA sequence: TGTGCCAGCAGCCCGGACAGGGGGGCTGGAAACACCATATATTTT.

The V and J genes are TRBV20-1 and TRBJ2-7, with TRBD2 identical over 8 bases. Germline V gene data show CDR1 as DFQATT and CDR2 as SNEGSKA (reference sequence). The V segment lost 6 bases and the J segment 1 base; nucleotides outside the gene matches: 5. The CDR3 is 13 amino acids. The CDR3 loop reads CSAARLASYEQYF. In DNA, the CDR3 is TGCAGTGCGGCGAGACTAGCGTCCTACGAGCAGTACTTC.

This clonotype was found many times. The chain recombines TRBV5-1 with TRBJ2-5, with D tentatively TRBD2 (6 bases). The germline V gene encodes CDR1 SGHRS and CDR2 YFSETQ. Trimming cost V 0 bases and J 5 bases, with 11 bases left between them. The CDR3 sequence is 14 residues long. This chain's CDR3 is CASSLDGRGETQYF. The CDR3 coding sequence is TGCGCCAGCAGCTTGGACGGACGGGGGGAGACCCAGTACTTC. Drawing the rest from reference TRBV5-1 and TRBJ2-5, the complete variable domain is KAGVTQTPRYLIKTRGQQVTLSCSPISGHRSVSWYQQTPGQGLQFLFEYFSETQRNKGNFPGRFSGRQFSNSRSEMNVSTLELGDSALYLCASSLDGRGETQYFGPGTRLLVL.

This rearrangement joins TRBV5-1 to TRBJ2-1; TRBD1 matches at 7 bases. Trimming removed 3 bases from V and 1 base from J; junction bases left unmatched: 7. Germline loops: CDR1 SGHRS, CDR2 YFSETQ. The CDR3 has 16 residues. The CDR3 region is CASSSDSGGSYNEQFF. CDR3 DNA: TGCGCCAGCAGCTCAGACTCAGGGGGATCCTACAATGAGCAGTTCTTC.

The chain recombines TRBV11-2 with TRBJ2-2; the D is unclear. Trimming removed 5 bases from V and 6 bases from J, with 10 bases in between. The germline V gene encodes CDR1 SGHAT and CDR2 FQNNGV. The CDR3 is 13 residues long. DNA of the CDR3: TGTGCCAGCAGCCGGTTCAAGGCCGGGGAGCTGTTTTTT. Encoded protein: CASSRFKAGELFF.

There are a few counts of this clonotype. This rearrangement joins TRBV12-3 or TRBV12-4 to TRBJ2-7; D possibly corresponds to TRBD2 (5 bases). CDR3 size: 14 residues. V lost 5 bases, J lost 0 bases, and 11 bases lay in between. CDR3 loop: CASSRKAGSYEQYF. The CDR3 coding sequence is TGTGCCAGCAGTCGGAAGGCGGGCTCCTACGAGCAGTACTTC.

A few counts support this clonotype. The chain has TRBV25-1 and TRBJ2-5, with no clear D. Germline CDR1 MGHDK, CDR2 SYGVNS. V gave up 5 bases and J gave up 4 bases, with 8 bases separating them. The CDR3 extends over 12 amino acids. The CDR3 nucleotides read TGTGCCAGCAGTCCTAGTGGAGAGACCCAGTACTTC. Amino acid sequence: CASSPSGETQYF. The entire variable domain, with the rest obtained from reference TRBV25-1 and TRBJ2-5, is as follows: EADIYQTPRYLVIGTGKKITLECSQTMGHDKMYWYQQDPGMELHLIHYSYGVNSTEKGDLSSESTVSRIRTEHFPLTLESARPSHTSQYLCASSPSGETQYFGPGTRLLVL.

The CDR3 DNA reads TGTGCCAGCAGCGTAGAGGGGGACAGGTTTTTTAGAGGTGAAAAACTGTTTTTT. Residues: CASSVEGDRFFRGEKLFF. The rearrangement uses TRBV9 and TRBJ1-4; 8 nucleotides line up with TRBD1. CDR3 size: 18 residues. Germline assignment: CDR1 SGDLS and CDR2 YYNGEE. The V segment lost 0 bases and the J segment 7 bases; nucleotides outside the gene matches: 14.

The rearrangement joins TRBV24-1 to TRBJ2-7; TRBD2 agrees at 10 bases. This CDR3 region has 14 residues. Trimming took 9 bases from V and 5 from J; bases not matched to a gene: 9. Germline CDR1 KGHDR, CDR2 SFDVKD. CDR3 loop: CATQSGREKHEQYF. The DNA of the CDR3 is TGTGCCACCCAAAGCGGGAGGGAGAAGCACGAGCAGTACTTC.

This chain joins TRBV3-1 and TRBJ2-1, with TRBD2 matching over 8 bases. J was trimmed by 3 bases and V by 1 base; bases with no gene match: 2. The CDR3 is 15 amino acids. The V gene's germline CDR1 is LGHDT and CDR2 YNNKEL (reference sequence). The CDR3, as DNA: TGTGCCAGCAGCCAAGCCGCGGGGGGCTACAATGAGCAGTTCTTC. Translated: CASSQAAGGYNEQFF.

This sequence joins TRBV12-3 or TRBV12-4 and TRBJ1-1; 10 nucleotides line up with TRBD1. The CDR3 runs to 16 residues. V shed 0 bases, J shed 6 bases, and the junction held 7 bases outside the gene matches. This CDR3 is CASSLARTGGTSEAFF. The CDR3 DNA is TGTGCCAGCAGTTTAGCGCGGACAGGGGGAACTTCTGAAGCTTTCTTT.

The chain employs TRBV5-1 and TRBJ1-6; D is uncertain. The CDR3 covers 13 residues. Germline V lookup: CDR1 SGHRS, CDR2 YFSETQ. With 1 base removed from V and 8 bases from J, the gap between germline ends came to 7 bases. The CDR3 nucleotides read TGCGCCAGCAGCTTGAACGGGGATTCACCCCTCCACTTT. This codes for CASSLNGDSPLHF.

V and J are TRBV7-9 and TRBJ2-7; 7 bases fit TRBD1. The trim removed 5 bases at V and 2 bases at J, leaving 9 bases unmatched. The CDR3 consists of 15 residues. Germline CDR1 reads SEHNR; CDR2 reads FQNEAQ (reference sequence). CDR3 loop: CASSTTGRLAYEQYF. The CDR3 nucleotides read TGTGCCAGCAGCACGACAGGGAGATTAGCCTACGAGCAGTACTTC. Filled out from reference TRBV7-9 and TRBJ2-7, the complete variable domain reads DTGVSQNPRHKITKRGQNVTFRCDPISEHNRLYWYRQTLGQGPEFLTYFQNEAQLEKSRLLSDRFSAERPKGSFSTLEIQRTEQGDSAMYLCASSTTGRLAYEQYFGPGTRLTVT.

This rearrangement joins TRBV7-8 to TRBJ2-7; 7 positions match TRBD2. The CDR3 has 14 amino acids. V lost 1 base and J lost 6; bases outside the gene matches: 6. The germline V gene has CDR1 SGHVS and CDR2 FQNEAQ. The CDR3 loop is CASSLVGGRFEQYF. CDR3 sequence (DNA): TGTGCCAGCAGCTTAGTGGGAGGGCGGTTCGAGCAGTACTTC.

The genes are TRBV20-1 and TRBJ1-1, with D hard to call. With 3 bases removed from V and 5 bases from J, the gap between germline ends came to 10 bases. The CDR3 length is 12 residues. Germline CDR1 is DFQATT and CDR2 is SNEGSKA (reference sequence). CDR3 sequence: CSAREGGTEAFF. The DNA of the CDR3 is TGCAGTGCTAGGGAGGGTGGGACTGAAGCTTTCTTT.

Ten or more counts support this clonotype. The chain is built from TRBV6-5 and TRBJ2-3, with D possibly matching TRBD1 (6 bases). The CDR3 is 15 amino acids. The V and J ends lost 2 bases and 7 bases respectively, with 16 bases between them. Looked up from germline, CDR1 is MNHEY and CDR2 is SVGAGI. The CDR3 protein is CASSYRINREYTQYF. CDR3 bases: TGTGCCAGCAGTTACCGTATTAACAGGGAGTATACGCAGTATTTT.

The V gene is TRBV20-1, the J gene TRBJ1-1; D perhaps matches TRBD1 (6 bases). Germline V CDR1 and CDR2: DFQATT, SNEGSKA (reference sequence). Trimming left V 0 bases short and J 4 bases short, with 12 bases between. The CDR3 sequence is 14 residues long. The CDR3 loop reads CSARDLGGATEAFF. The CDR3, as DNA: TGCAGTGCTAGAGATCTGGGGGGGGCCACTGAAGCTTTCTTT.